This is a list of T cell receptor beta chains from one sample in a study of CD8 T cells in Susac syndrome. TCRdb used MiXCR to reprocess the immunoSEQ multiplex PCR reads, holding one entry per CDR3 protein. The data hold about 430,000 distinct CDR3 sequences, with roughly 85% observed a single time. Sequenced sample: CD8+ T cells from PBMCs. The receptors stem from a human donor with multiple sclerosis. The CDR3 runs from the conserved cysteine through the conserved F or W. The D gene is left open where the match is weak. Size is omitted from some rows. Given values are once, few, many or a class for expanded clones.

d_gene: -; v_gene: TRBV19; abundance: -; j_gene: TRBJ1-1; CDR3aa: CASRVASEAFF; CDR3nt: TGTGCCAGTAGAGTAGCAAGTGAAGCTTTCTTT
d_gene: -; v_gene: TRBV2; abundance: -; j_gene: TRBJ1-1; CDR3aa: CASPGEQGPMNTEAFF; CDR3nt: TGTGCCAGCCCGGGGGAGCAAGGTCCCATGAACACTGAAGCTTTCTTT
d_gene: TRBD1; v_gene: TRBV5-5; abundance: -; j_gene: TRBJ1-6; CDR3aa: CASSWDSGSVSPLHF; CDR3nt: TGTGCCAGCAGTTGGGACAGCGGATCGGTTTCACCCCTCCACTTT
d_gene: TRBD1; v_gene: TRBV6-1; abundance: -; j_gene: TRBJ2-5; CDR3aa: CASSRTGPTIEETQYF; CDR3nt: TGTGCCAGCAGTCGGACAGGGCCGACTATAGAAGAGACCCAGTACTTC
d_gene: -; v_gene: TRBV2; abundance: -; j_gene: TRBJ2-2; CDR3aa: CASSDGQRDYTGELFF; CDR3nt: TGTGCCAGCAGTGACGGACAGAGAGATTACACCGGGGAGCTGTTTTTT
d_gene: TRBD2; v_gene: TRBV27; abundance: -; j_gene: TRBJ2-7; CDR3aa: CASSYTGTSGYEQYF; CDR3nt: TGTGCCAGCAGTTACACCGGGACTAGCGGGTACGAGCAGTACTTC
d_gene: -; v_gene: TRBV5-1; abundance: -; j_gene: TRBJ2-1; CDR3aa: CASSPREGGYNEQFF; CDR3nt: TGCGCCAGCAGCCCCAGGGAAGGGGGTTACAATGAGCAGTTCTTC
d_gene: -; v_gene: TRBV2; abundance: -; j_gene: TRBJ1-2; CDR3aa: CASSDPGRALNYGYTF; CDR3nt: TGTGCCAGCAGTGACCCCGGACGGGCTCTTAACTATGGCTACACCTTC
d_gene: -; v_gene: TRBV29-1; abundance: -; j_gene: TRBJ2-7; CDR3aa: CSVEETPGEQYF; CDR3nt: TGCAGCGTTGAGGAGACACCAGGGGAGCAGTACTTC
d_gene: -; v_gene: TRBV19; abundance: -; j_gene: TRBJ1-6; CDR3aa: CASWRGLDNSPLHF; CDR3nt: TGTGCCAGCTGGCGGGGGCTTGATAATTCACCCCTCCACTTT
d_gene: TRBD1; v_gene: TRBV27; abundance: few; j_gene: TRBJ1-4; CDR3aa: CASSLSRQGPNEKLFF; CDR3nt: TGTGCCAGCAGTCTATCCCGACAGGGCCCTAATGAAAAACTGTTTTTT
d_gene: TRBD2; v_gene: TRBV28; abundance: -; j_gene: TRBJ2-3; CDR3aa: CASSLPSSGRVTDTQYF; CDR3nt: TGTGCCAGCAGTTTGCCCTCTAGCGGGAGGGTCACAGATACGCAGTATTTT
d_gene: -; v_gene: TRBV4-1; abundance: -; j_gene: TRBJ2-5; CDR3aa: CASSPLVGETQYF; CDR3nt: TGCGCCAGCAGCCCCTTGGTAGGAGAGACCCAGTACTTC
d_gene: -; v_gene: TRBV6-5; abundance: -; j_gene: TRBJ1-2; CDR3aa: CASRDSYGYTF; CDR3nt: TGTGCCAGCAGGGACAGTTATGGCTACACCTTC
d_gene: TRBD1; v_gene: TRBV3-1; abundance: -; j_gene: TRBJ2-6; CDR3aa: CASSQDSGQGTGANVLTF; CDR3nt: TGTGCCAGCAGCCAAGACAGCGGACAGGGAACTGGGGCCAACGTCCTGACTTTC
d_gene: TRBD2; v_gene: TRBV25-1; abundance: -; j_gene: TRBJ2-1; CDR3aa: CASSEGQTSGRALEQFF; CDR3nt: TGTGCCAGCAGTGAGGGACAAACTAGCGGGAGGGCCCTTGAGCAGTTCTTC
d_gene: -; v_gene: TRBV6-1; abundance: -; j_gene: TRBJ1-2; CDR3aa: CASSEGGRDGYTF; CDR3nt: TGTGCCAGCAGTGAAGGCGGAAGGGATGGCTACACCTTC
d_gene: -; v_gene: TRBV27; abundance: -; j_gene: TRBJ1-1; CDR3aa: CASSLGGPGDTEAFF; CDR3nt: TGTGCCAGCAGTTTAGGGGGCCCCGGGGACACTGAAGCTTTCTTT
d_gene: -; v_gene: TRBV27; abundance: -; j_gene: TRBJ2-3; CDR3aa: CASSLQLGSVASSADTQYF; CDR3nt: TGTGCCAGCAGTCTACAACTCGGATCGGTAGCTAGTTCTGCGGATACGCAGTATTTT
d_gene: -; v_gene: TRBV14; abundance: -; j_gene: TRBJ2-7; CDR3aa: CASSQERERDEQYF; CDR3nt: TGTGCCAGCAGCCAAGAGCGGGAAAGGGACGAGCAGTACTTC
d_gene: TRBD1; v_gene: TRBV5-1; abundance: -; j_gene: TRBJ2-1; CDR3aa: CASSLPDRSRYEQFF; CDR3nt: TGCGCCAGCAGCTTGCCGGACAGGTCAAGGTATGAGCAGTTCTTC
d_gene: -; v_gene: TRBV9; abundance: -; j_gene: TRBJ1-2; CDR3aa: CASSVDQGPYGYTF; CDR3nt: TGTGCCAGCAGCGTAGATCAGGGGCCCTATGGCTACACCTTC
d_gene: -; v_gene: TRBV27; abundance: -; j_gene: TRBJ1-6; CDR3aa: CASSDMTRGNSPLHF; CDR3nt: TGTGCCAGCAGCGATATGACGAGAGGGAATTCACCCCTCCACTTT
d_gene: TRBD1; v_gene: TRBV7-9; abundance: -; j_gene: TRBJ2-1; CDR3aa: CASSNDRGLLDEQFF; CDR3nt: TGTGCCAGCAGCAATGACAGGGGGCTCCTGGATGAGCAGTTCTTC
d_gene: TRBD1; v_gene: TRBV27; abundance: -; j_gene: TRBJ2-7; CDR3aa: CASSVDRVSYEQYF; CDR3nt: TGTGCCAGCAGTGTGGACAGGGTATCCTACGAGCAGTACTTC
d_gene: -; v_gene: TRBV27; abundance: -; j_gene: TRBJ2-1; CDR3aa: CASSPSYLPYEQFF; CDR3nt: TGTGCCAGCAGTCCCAGCTACCTTCCCTACGAGCAGTTCTTC
d_gene: -; v_gene: TRBV12-5; abundance: -; j_gene: TRBJ1-5; CDR3aa: CASAPEASPRRNQPQHF; CDR3nt: TGTGCTAGTGCCCCTGAGGCGTCACCCAGGCGCAATCAGCCCCAGCATTTT
d_gene: -; v_gene: TRBV28; abundance: -; j_gene: TRBJ1-2; CDR3aa: CASSLEQGVGGYTF; CDR3nt: TGTGCCAGCAGTTTGGAACAGGGAGTGGGAGGCTACACCTTC
d_gene: TRBD1; v_gene: TRBV29-1; abundance: -; j_gene: TRBJ1-2; CDR3aa: CSVEDRPAGTELYGYTF; CDR3nt: TGCAGCGTTGAAGATCGACCCGCCGGGACAGAACTCTATGGCTACACCTTC
d_gene: TRBD1; v_gene: TRBV2; abundance: -; j_gene: TRBJ1-1; CDR3aa: CASSIPGQDLNTEAFF; CDR3nt: TGTGCCAGCAGTATCCCGGGACAGGACTTGAACACTGAAGCTTTCTTT
d_gene: -; v_gene: TRBV6-5; abundance: once; j_gene: TRBJ1-2; CDR3aa: CASSYDNYGYTF; CDR3nt: TGTGCCAGCAGTTACGACAACTATGGCTACACCTTC
d_gene: -; v_gene: TRBV30; abundance: -; j_gene: TRBJ1-5; CDR3aa: CAWRVTQGSSRIKHF; CDR3nt: TGTGCCTGGAGAGTAACACAGGGTTCCTCTCGAATAAAGCATTTT
d_gene: -; v_gene: TRBV18; abundance: -; j_gene: TRBJ1-3; CDR3aa: CASSQTLYSGNTIYF; CDR3nt: TGTGCCAGCTCCCAAACTCTTTACTCTGGAAACACCATATATTTT
d_gene: -; v_gene: TRBV6-4; abundance: -; j_gene: TRBJ1-1; CDR3aa: CASSDSPGKGTEAFF; CDR3nt: TGTGCCAGCAGTGACTCGCCAGGCAAGGGGACTGAAGCTTTCTTT
d_gene: -; v_gene: TRBV27; abundance: -; j_gene: TRBJ2-5; CDR3aa: CASSTEVNQETQYF; CDR3nt: TGTGCCAGCAGTACCGAGGTGAACCAAGAGACCCAGTACTTC
d_gene: -; v_gene: TRBV14; abundance: -; j_gene: TRBJ1-2; CDR3aa: CASSPNSGSLGGYTF; CDR3nt: TGTGCCAGCAGCCCCAACTCCGGGAGCCTCGGGGGCTACACCTTC
d_gene: -; v_gene: TRBV7-8; abundance: -; j_gene: TRBJ1-5; CDR3aa: CASSFSVRDYSNQPQHF; CDR3nt: TGTGCCAGCAGCTTCTCGGTGCGCGATTATAGCAATCAGCCCCAGCATTTT
d_gene: -; v_gene: TRBV6-5; abundance: -; j_gene: TRBJ1-1; CDR3aa: CASSYSGSTNTEAFF; CDR3nt: TGTGCCAGCAGTTACTCGGGGTCCACGAACACTGAAGCTTTCTTT
d_gene: TRBD1; v_gene: TRBV27; abundance: once; j_gene: TRBJ2-1; CDR3aa: CASSRTGEGGYNEQFF; CDR3nt: TGTGCCAGCAGTAGGACAGGGGAGGGGGGGTACAATGAGCAGTTCTTC
d_gene: -; v_gene: TRBV27; abundance: -; j_gene: TRBJ1-1; CDR3aa: CASSLDPTGTTEAFF; CDR3nt: TGTGCCAGCAGTTTAGATCCTACAGGGACCACTGAAGCTTTCTTT
d_gene: TRBD2; v_gene: TRBV5-5; abundance: -; j_gene: TRBJ2-5; CDR3aa: CASSLLSGGAETQYF; CDR3nt: TGTGCCAGCAGCTTGCTAAGCGGGGGGGCCGAGACCCAGTACTTC
d_gene: TRBD1; v_gene: TRBV11-2; abundance: -; j_gene: TRBJ1-1; CDR3aa: CASSATPGTGNAEAFF; CDR3nt: TGTGCCAGCAGCGCGACCCCCGGGACAGGGAATGCTGAAGCTTTCTTT
d_gene: TRBD1; v_gene: TRBV7-2; abundance: -; j_gene: TRBJ1-2; CDR3aa: CASSSPGTGYGGYTF; CDR3nt: TGTGCCAGCAGCTCGCCCGGGACAGGGTATGGTGGCTACACCTTC
d_gene: TRBD1; v_gene: TRBV13; abundance: -; j_gene: TRBJ2-7; CDR3aa: CASSLVVNPRDRGHEQYF; CDR3nt: TGTGCCAGCAGCTTAGTCGTAAACCCCCGGGACAGGGGCCACGAGCAGTACTTC